This T cell receptor beta chain was sequenced in a study of Graves' ophthalmopathy and Graves' hyperthyroidism. The study amplified TCR beta CDR3 regions using RNA transcripts. RT-PCR in the first round used HTBI primers; a second-round multiplex PCR followed. TCRdb called the multiplex PCR reads again in MiXCR, with one record for every CDR3 protein. Among 400,000 to 450,000 distinct CDR3 sequences listed, around a fifth were seen once. This clonotype was recorded many times. Between the trimmed V and J ends, which lost 3 bases and 10 bases, there was a span of 16 bases. The germline V gene encodes CDR1 DFQATT and CDR2 SNEGSKA (reference sequence). This CDR3 spans 14 amino acids.

The sequencing input was peripheral blood. This TCR derives from a woman under 30 with stable Graves' hyperthyroidism. The chain links TRBV20-1 to TRBJ1-6; D gene unclear. The CDR3 DNA follows: TGCAGTGCTAGTTATCTGGGGAGAGAGTCACCCCTCCACTTT. This gives the protein CSASYLGRESPLHF.